These 3 T cell receptor beta chains originate from one sample sequenced in a study of sequential checkpoint blockade in melanoma. Method: immunoSEQ multiplex PCR; TCRdb's copy keeps in-frame clones and lacks some. The sample includes about 7,700 clones, about 60% of them seen just once. Indicated treatment: randomized to nivolumab then ipilimumab (arm A) or the reverse (arm B). The source was CD8+ T cells sorted from blood (inferred from file names), collected from a patient given nivolumab and ipilimumab in sequence. The source of these receptors is a human donor with melanoma.

This clone appeared a few times. The rearrangement links TRBV16 to TRBJ2-7, with D perhaps TRBD2 (6 bases). The CDR3 contains 13 residues. V was pared by 5 bases and J by 6 bases, with 14 bases between. Per germline, CDR1 KGHSY and CDR2 FQNENV. CDR3: CASSTQTGVEQYF. The CDR3 DNA sequence: TGTGCCAGCAGCACACAAACGGGGGTCGAGCAGTACTTC.

This clone turned up a few times. The chain combines TRBV5-4 with TRBJ2-7, with D possibly being TRBD2 (6 bases). The CDR3 runs to 14 residues. Trimming shortened V by 0 bases and J by 6 bases, and 13 bases separated the two germline ends. Germline V gives CDR1 SGHNT, CDR2 YYREEE (reference sequence). The CDR3 protein is CASSLVSGPGEQYF. In DNA, the CDR3 is TGTGCCAGCAGCTTGGTTAGCGGACCCGGCGAGCAGTACTTC. Based on the CDR3 plus reference TRBV5-4 and TRBJ2-7, the full variable domain is ETGVTQSPTHLIKTRGQQVTLRCSSQSGHNTVSWYQQALGQGPQFIFQYYREEENGRGNFPPRFSGLQFPNYSSELNVNALELDDSALYLCASSLVSGPGEQYFGPGTRLTVT.

The chain joins TRBV5-4 to TRBJ1-4; D remains ambiguous. The germline V gene has CDR1 SGHNT and CDR2 YYREEE (reference sequence). This CDR3 contains 14 residues. The V end lost 1 base, the J end lost 1 base, and 5 bases lay between the germline ends. The CDR3 spells CASSLIETNEKLFF. The CDR3 DNA is TGTGCCAGCAGCTTGATAGAAACTAATGAAAAACTGTTTTTT.